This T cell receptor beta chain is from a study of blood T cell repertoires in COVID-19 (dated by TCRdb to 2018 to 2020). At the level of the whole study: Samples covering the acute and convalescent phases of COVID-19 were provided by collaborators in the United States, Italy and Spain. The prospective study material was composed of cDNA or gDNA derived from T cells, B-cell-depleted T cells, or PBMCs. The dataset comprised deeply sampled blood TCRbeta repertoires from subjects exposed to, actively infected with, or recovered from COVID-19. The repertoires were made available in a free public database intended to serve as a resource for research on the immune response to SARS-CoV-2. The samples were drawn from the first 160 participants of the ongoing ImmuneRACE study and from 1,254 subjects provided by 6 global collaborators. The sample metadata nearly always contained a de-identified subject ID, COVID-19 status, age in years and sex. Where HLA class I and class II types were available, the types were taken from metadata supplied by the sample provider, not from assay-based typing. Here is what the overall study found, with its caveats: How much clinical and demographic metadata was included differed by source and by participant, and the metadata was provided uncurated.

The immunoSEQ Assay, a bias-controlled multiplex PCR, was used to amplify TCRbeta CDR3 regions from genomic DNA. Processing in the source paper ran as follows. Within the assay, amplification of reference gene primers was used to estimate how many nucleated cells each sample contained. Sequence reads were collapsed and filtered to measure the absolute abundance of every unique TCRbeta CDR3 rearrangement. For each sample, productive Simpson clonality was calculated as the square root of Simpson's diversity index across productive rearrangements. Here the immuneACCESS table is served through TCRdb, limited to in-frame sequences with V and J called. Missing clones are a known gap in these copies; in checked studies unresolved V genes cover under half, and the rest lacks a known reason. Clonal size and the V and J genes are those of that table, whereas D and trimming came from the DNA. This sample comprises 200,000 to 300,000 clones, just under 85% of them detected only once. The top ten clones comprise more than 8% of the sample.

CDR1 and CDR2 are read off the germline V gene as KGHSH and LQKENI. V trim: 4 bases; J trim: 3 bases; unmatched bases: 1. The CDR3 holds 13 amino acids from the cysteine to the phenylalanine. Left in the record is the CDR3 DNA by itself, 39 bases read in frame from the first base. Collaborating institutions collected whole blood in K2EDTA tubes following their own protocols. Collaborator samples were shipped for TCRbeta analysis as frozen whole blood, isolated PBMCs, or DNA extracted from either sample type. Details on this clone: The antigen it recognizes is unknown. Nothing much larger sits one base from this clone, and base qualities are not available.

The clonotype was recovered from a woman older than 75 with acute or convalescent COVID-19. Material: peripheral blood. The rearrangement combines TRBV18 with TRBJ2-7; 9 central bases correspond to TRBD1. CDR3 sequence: CASSRGQGYEQYF. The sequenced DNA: TGTGCCAGCTCACGGGGACAGGGCTACGAGCAGTACTTC. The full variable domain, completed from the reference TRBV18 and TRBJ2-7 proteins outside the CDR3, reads NAGVMQNPRHLVRRRGQEARLRCSPMKGHSHVYWYRQLPEEGLKFMVYLQKENIIDESGMPKERFSAEFPKEGPSILRIQQVVRGDSAAYFCASSRGQGYEQYFGPGTRLTVT.